This T cell receptor beta chain was identified in a study of breast tumors, draining lymph nodes, adjacent tissues. TCRdb re-called the multiplex PCR reads through MiXCR, storing one row per CDR3 protein. This table has around 140,000 distinct CDR3 sequences, over 25% appearing once. Comment on this clonotype: The junction departs from germline at one end; a sequencing error may be responsible.

The germline V gene has CDR1 SGHTA and CDR2 FQGNSA. This CDR3 comprises 14 residues. The lymph nodes were axillary draining lymph nodes from breast cancer patients. The sequence derives from a female donor with breast cancer. Some clones in this sample may be carry-over from other donors' samples. The chain is built from TRBV7-2 and TRBJ1-2, with 7 bases aligning to TRBD1. Input material: axillary lymph node tissue. Here the CDR3 DNA reads TGTGCCGGCAGCACAGGGACAGAGGGGTATGGCTACACCTTC. This sequence encodes CAGSTGTEGYGYTF.